This is a list of T cell receptor beta chains from one sample in a study of blood T cell repertoires in COVID-19. Sequenced by immunoSEQ multiplex PCR; TCRdb stores in-frame clones only, minus some. Altogether approximately 190,000 clones are present, about 88% being singletons, with the ten largest covering approximately 5.5%. The sample comprised peripheral blood. The receptors derive from a man in his forties with active or convalescent COVID-19. Both conserved end residues are part of each CDR3. The D gene is left open where the match is weak. Size is omitted from some rows. Given values are once, few, many or a class for expanded clones.

d_gene	j_gene	v_gene	abundance	CDR3nt	CDR3aa
NA	TRBJ1-1	TRBV19	NA	TGTGCCAGCTCACCCGGAGGGGTGGGGACTGAAGCTTTCTTT	CASSPGGVGTEAFF
TRBD1	TRBJ2-5	TRBV14	NA	TGTGCCAGCAGCTCTGGACAGGGAGTAGGCAAGGAGACCCAGTACTTC	CASSSGQGVGKETQYF
TRBD1	TRBJ1-1	TRBV11-2	NA	TGTGCCAGCAGCTTAGGGACAGGGAACACTGAAGCTTTCTTT	CASSLGTGNTEAFF
NA	TRBJ2-2	TRBV7-9	NA	TGTGCCAGCAGCCCTAAATACTCGAACACCGGGGAGCTGTTTTTT	CASSPKYSNTGELFF
NA	TRBJ2-3	TRBV10-3	NA	TGTGCCATCAGTGAGTCGAGGACACTCAGCACAGATACGCAGTATTTT	CAISESRTLSTDTQYF
NA	TRBJ1-6	TRBV12-5	NA	TGTGCTAGTGGTTCCGGCGGTTTCTCCTATAATTCACCCCTCCACTTT	CASGSGGFSYNSPLHF
TRBD1	TRBJ1-5	TRBV4-1	few	TGCGCCAGCAGCCAGGGACAGAGTAGCAATCAGCCCCAGCATTTT	CASSQGQSSNQPQHF
NA	TRBJ2-6	TRBV21-1	NA	TGTGCCAGCAGCGCCCATACCGGGACACCTTCGGGTGGGGCCAACGTCCTGACTTTC	CASSAHTGTPSGGANVLTF
NA	TRBJ1-2	TRBV6-5	NA	TGTGCCAGCAGGATGACAGAGGTTGGCTACACCTTC	CASRMTEVGYTF
TRBD1	TRBJ2-1	TRBV9	once	TGTGCCAGCAGCCCAACAGGGGCCGGGCAGTTCTTC	CASSPTGAGQFF
TRBD1	TRBJ2-7	TRBV20-1	NA	TGCAGTGCTAGTGCCGGGACAGGGGTTCCGAACCAAAACGAGCAGTACTTC	CSASAGTGVPNQNEQYF
TRBD2	TRBJ2-1	TRBV14	NA	TGTGCCAGCAGCCAAGGGACTAGCAACTACAATGAGCAGTTCTTC	CASSQGTSNYNEQFF
NA	TRBJ1-3	TRBV9	NA	TGTGCCAGCAGCGTAGACGGCGGCTCTAAGTCTGGAAACACCATATATTTT	CASSVDGGSKSGNTIYF
NA	TRBJ2-7	TRBV7-6	NA	TGTGCCAGCAGCTTATTAGGCGGGGCCCCCTACGAGCAGTACTTC	CASSLLGGAPYEQYF
NA	TRBJ2-7	TRBV2	once	TGTGCCAGCAAGCTTCGACAGGCCTTGTACGAGCAGTACTTC	CASKLRQALYEQYF
TRBD2	TRBJ2-1	TRBV5-6	NA	TGTGCCAGCAGCTTGATCCCCCCTAGCGGGAGGGGGGGCTACAATGAGCAGTTCTTC	CASSLIPPSGRGGYNEQFF
TRBD1	TRBJ1-6	TRBV11-3	NA	TGTGCCAGCAGCTTGCAGGGGGGCAGCTCCTATAATTCACCCCTCCACTTT	CASSLQGGSSYNSPLHF
NA	TRBJ1-2	TRBV28	NA	TGTGCCAGCAGTTCACCAGGGGCTGACTATGGCTACACCTTC	CASSSPGADYGYTF
TRBD1	TRBJ2-1	TRBV5-1	NA	TGCGCCAGCAGCCATCGGACAGGGGGCTACAATGAGCAGTTCTTC	CASSHRTGGYNEQFF
NA	TRBJ1-1	TRBV5-1	NA	TGCGCCAGCAGCTTGGCTCTCGTGGCAGACACTGAAGCTTTCTTT	CASSLALVADTEAFF
NA	TRBJ2-1	TRBV19	NA	TGTGCCATCCGTACAGGGTATGAGCAGTTCTTC	CAIRTGYEQFF
NA	TRBJ1-2	TRBV19	NA	TGTGCCAGTAGCCCCTTGGCCCTCCCAGGCTACACCTTC	CASSPLALPGYTF
TRBD2	TRBJ2-2	TRBV5-1	NA	TGCGCCAGCTCCCCGACGGGGGGGCCCGGGGAGCTGTTTTTT	CASSPTGGPGELFF
NA	TRBJ1-6	TRBV28	NA	TGTGCCAGCAGTCCACAGAGATCCTATAATTCACCCCTCCACTTT	CASSPQRSYNSPLHF
NA	TRBJ1-3	TRBV7-2	NA	TGTGCCAGCAGCTTATCGGCAGGAGGAAACACCATATATTTT	CASSLSAGGNTIYF
TRBD2	TRBJ2-1	TRBV6-5	NA	TGTGCCAGCAGGGCCGCTAGCGGGAACTATGAGCAGTTCTTC	CASRAASGNYEQFF
NA	TRBJ1-4	TRBV23-1	once	TGCGCCAGCAGTCTTCGGAGTAAAGAACAGGGTCCTAATGAAAAACTGTTTTTT	CASSLRSKEQGPNEKLFF